What follows are 28 T cell receptor beta chains derived from one specimen sequenced in a study of blood T cell repertoires in COVID-19. Generated by immunoSEQ multiplex PCR, the TCRdb table keeps only in-frame clones and is missing some. This table holds hundreds of thousands of clones, roughly 85% found once. Sequenced input: peripheral blood. The receptors were gathered from a man aged 45 to 65 with active or convalescent COVID-19.

The chain links TRBV28 to TRBJ1-1; D is ambiguous. Deletions cut 4 bases from V and 1 base from J, with 10 bases between. Germline V gene data show CDR1 as MDHEN and CDR2 as SYDVKM. CDR3 length: 14 amino acids. The CDR3 loop reads CASSWGGRNTEAFF. The CDR3 bases are TGTGCCAGCAGTTGGGGAGGTAGGAACACTGAAGCTTTCTTT. The full variable domain, with the rest looked up from reference TRBV28 and TRBJ1-1, is DVKVTQSSRYLVKRTGEKVFLECVQDMDHENMFWYRQDPGLGLRLIYFSYDVKMKEKGDIPEGYSVSREKKERFSLILESASTNQTSMYLCASSWGGRNTEAFFGQGTRLTVV.

This chain connects TRBV18 to TRBJ1-5; 8 bases agree with TRBD1. The CDR3 covers 16 residues. J gave up 7 bases and V 5 bases, and 13 bases lay outside the gene matches. The germline gives CDR1 KGHSH, CDR2 LQKENI. This CDR3 is CASSKDRGRKGQPQHF. DNA for the CDR3: TGTGCCAGCTCAAAAGACAGGGGTCGGAAAGGGCAGCCCCAGCATTTT. Full variable domain (outside the CDR3, taken from reference TRBV18 and TRBJ1-5): NAGVMQNPRHLVRRRGQEARLRCSPMKGHSHVYWYRQLPEEGLKFMVYLQKENIIDESGMPKERFSAEFPKEGPSILRIQQVVRGDSAAYFCASSKDRGRKGQPQHFGDGTRLSIL.

The J gene is TRBJ1-1, the V gene TRBV2; D gene uncertain. From germline, CDR1 is SNHLY and CDR2 FYNNEI. Trimming took 6 bases from V and 1 from J, leaving 12 bases between them. This CDR3 spans 14 amino acids. CDR3 sequence reads: CASSAEWRNTEAFF. CDR3 coding DNA: TGTGCCAGCAGCGCCGAATGGAGGAACACTGAAGCTTTCTTT.

The V and J genes are TRBV9 and TRBJ2-5; TRBD2 might be the D (5 bases). Trimming stripped 7 bases from V and 3 bases from J, with 13 bases between. CDR1 is SGDLS, CDR2 YYNGEE, per germline. CDR3 length: 13 amino acids. In nucleotides, the CDR3 is TGTGCCAGCTCTAGCAGACCCAAAGAGACCCAGTACTTC. Residues: CASSSRPKETQYF. Together with reference TRBV9 and TRBJ2-5, the CDR3 gives the full variable domain: DSGVTQTPKHLITATGQRVTLRCSPRSGDLSVYWYQQSLDQGLQFLIQYYNGEERAKGNILERFSAQQFPDLHSELNLSSLELGDSALYFCASSSRPKETQYFGPGTRLLVL.

The chain joins TRBV19 to TRBJ1-4; 7 bases are a match to TRBD1. CDR1 and CDR2 from the germline V gene are LNHDA and SQIVND (reference sequence). V was pared by 4 bases and J by 8 bases, with 4 bases of the junction left unmatched. CDR3 length: 13 residues. In DNA form, the CDR3 reads TGTGCCAGTAGTAGCCACAGGGGCGAAAAACTGTTTTTT. Translating gives CASSSHRGEKLFF.

The chain links TRBV19 to TRBJ1-5, with 8 bases matching TRBD1. There are 15 residues in the CDR3. In germline, CDR1 is LNHDA, CDR2 SQIVND (reference sequence). The J segment lost 1 base and the V segment lost 4 bases, leaving 3 bases of the junction unmatched. The CDR3 spells CASSKGQASNQPQHF. In DNA, the CDR3 is TGTGCCAGTAGTAAGGGACAGGCGAGCAATCAGCCCCAGCATTTT.

In its sample, this clone was seen once. The rearrangement links TRBV19 to TRBJ1-5, with D possibly matching TRBD1 (6 bases). Deletions cut 6 bases from V and 5 bases from J, with 11 bases between. The CDR3 totals 13 residues. The V gene's germline CDR1 is LNHDA and CDR2 SQIVND (reference sequence). The CDR3 bases are TGTGCCAGTAGAAACAGGGATTATCAGCCCCAGCATTTT. This translates into CASRNRDYQPQHF.

The chain carries TRBV14 and TRBJ1-3, with D hard to call. The germline V gene has CDR1 SGHDN and CDR2 FVKESK. The CDR3 covers 17 residues. With 0 bases removed from V and 0 bases from J, the gap between germline ends came to 12 bases. CDR3 residues: CASSQDNRRSSGNTIYF. CDR3 sequence (DNA): TGTGCCAGCAGCCAAGATAATCGTAGGAGCTCTGGAAACACCATATATTTT.

Of note for this clone: Additional DNA sequences in this sample encode the identical CDR3. The gene calls are TRBV18 and TRBJ2-5, with 7 bases that match TRBD1. This CDR3 is 14 amino acids long. The germline CDR1 and CDR2 sequences are KGHSH and LQKENI. The J segment lost 2 bases and the V segment lost 4 bases, leaving 4 bases of the junction unmatched. In DNA, the CDR3 is TGTGCCAGCTCACTCCGGACAGGTCAAGAGACCCAGTACTTC. Its translation: CASSLRTGQETQYF.

The gene calls are TRBV9 and TRBJ1-2, with TRBD1 as a possible D gene (5 bases). Germline loops: CDR1 SGDLS, CDR2 YYNGEE. The V end was cut by 4 bases, the J end by 5 bases, with 18 bases between. The CDR3 spans 15 residues. The CDR3 region has the DNA TGTGCCAGCAGCCCGCCAACCCCAGGGACTTATGGCTACACCTTC. It is translated as CASSPPTPGTYGYTF.

The chain links TRBV6-1 to TRBJ2-3; D is perhaps TRBD2 (5 bases). The CDR3 has 13 residues. Germline CDR1 MNHNS, CDR2 SASEGT. The V end was cut by 3 bases, the J end by 8 bases, with 12 bases between. CDR3 protein: CASSDSGRGTQYF. CDR3 bases: TGTGCCAGCAGTGATTCGGGCCGGGGTACGCAGTATTTT.

CDR3 coding DNA: TGTGCCAGCAGCTGGGGACTAGCGGGGTACAATGAGCAGTTCTTC. It is translated as CASSWGLAGYNEQFF. The chain joins TRBV14 to TRBJ2-1, with 13 bases lining up with TRBD2. There are 15 residues in the CDR3. V shed 5 bases, J shed 4 bases, and the junction held 2 bases outside the gene matches. Germline CDR1 SGHDN, CDR2 FVKESK.

This sequence joins TRBV13 and TRBJ2-3; 11 bases are a match to TRBD2. The germline gives CDR1 PRHDT, CDR2 FYEKMQ (reference sequence). Losses at the gene ends were 5 bases for V and 2 bases for J; bases not matched to a gene: 15. The CDR3 is 19 residues long. CDR3 region: CASSPGGLAGGGDTDTQYF. Here the CDR3 DNA reads TGTGCCAGCAGCCCGGGCGGGCTAGCGGGAGGTGGGGACACAGATACGCAGTATTTT.

The chain has TRBV4-2 and TRBJ2-7; the match to TRBD2 covers 14 bases. The CDR3 covers 20 residues. The trim removed 0 bases at V and 3 bases at J, leaving 13 bases unmatched. Germline assignment: CDR1 LGHNA and CDR2 YNFKEQ. The CDR3 nucleotides are TGTGCCAGCAGCCAAGAACCCACCGGGACTAGCGGGAGAAAAGGCTACGAGCAGTACTTC. As protein: CASSQEPTGTSGRKGYEQYF.

The chain employs TRBV7-2 and TRBJ2-5, with 10 bases matching TRBD1. The J segment lost 5 bases and the V segment lost 4 bases, leaving 7 bases of the junction unmatched. The germline V gene encodes CDR1 SGHTA and CDR2 FQGNSA. The CDR3 covers 15 residues. The CDR3 spells CASSSTDRGKETQYF. The DNA for the CDR3 is TGTGCCAGCAGCTCAACGGACAGGGGGAAGGAGACCCAGTACTTC.

V and J are TRBV27 and TRBJ2-7, with D possibly being TRBD1 (6 bases). The CDR3 covers 13 residues. Germline CDR1 and CDR2: MNHEY and SMNVEV (reference sequence). The V end was cut by 4 bases, the J end by 6 bases, with 13 bases between. CDR3 DNA: TGTGCCAGCAGTTCGACCAGGGGCCTCGAGCAGTACTTC. Translation gives CASSSTRGLEQYF.

The chain employs TRBV6-5 and TRBJ1-2; D remains unclear. The CDR3 contains 12 residues. Trimming removed 6 bases at V and 4 bases at J, with 9 bases between. The germline V gene has CDR1 MNHEY and CDR2 SVGAGI. The CDR3 region is CASSPTGYGYTF. The CDR3 bases are TGTGCCAGCAGCCCGACGGGCTATGGCTACACCTTC.

The CDR3 DNA follows: TGTGCCAGCAGCCCCGACAGGGTCCCAGATACGCAGTATTTT. Its protein product is CASSPDRVPDTQYF. The chain links TRBV7-2 to TRBJ2-3, with 7 bases that match TRBD1. This CDR3 is 14 amino acids long. CDR1 is SGHTA and CDR2 is FQGNSA in the germline V gene. V dropped 5 bases and J dropped 4; count of bases not matched to a gene: 6.

The V call is TRBV4-2, the J call TRBJ2-1; possibly TRBD2 for D (7 bases). The CDR3 sequence is 16 residues long. Germline-derived CDR1 and CDR2 are LGHNA and YNFKEQ. Trimming removed 4 bases from V and 11 bases from J, with 24 bases in between. CDR3 region: CASSPSGGQFREKQFF. For the CDR3, the DNA is TGTGCCAGCAGCCCCTCGGGGGGCCAATTCCGGGAAAAGCAGTTCTTC.

This chain connects TRBV19 to TRBJ1-6, with 7 bases that match TRBD1. CDR1 and CDR2 from the germline V gene are LNHDA and SQIVND (reference sequence). The CDR3 is made up of 14 amino acids. Trimming removed 6 bases from V and 5 bases from J; junction bases left unmatched: 4. The CDR3: CASRTGTDNSPLHF. CDR3 nucleotides: TGTGCCAGTAGAACCGGGACAGATAATTCACCCCTCCACTTT.

This clone appeared once. The gene calls are TRBV30 and TRBJ1-2; D unresolved. The germline V and J ends were trimmed by 4 bases and 7 bases, with 13 bases remaining between them. The CDR3 covers 12 residues. The germline V gene has CDR1 GTSNPN and CDR2 SVGIG (reference sequence). The CDR3 coding sequence is TGTGCCTGGACTCTCGGAGGCGGTGGCTACACCTTC. Amino acid sequence: CAWTLGGGGYTF.

The chain combines TRBV25-1 with TRBJ2-7; 12 bases line up with TRBD2. This CDR3 is built from 17 residues. Unmatched junction bases numbered 17, after V lost 8 bases and J lost 6 bases. CDR1 is MGHDK, CDR2 SYGVNS, per germline. This CDR3 is CASFPELAGGWGSEQYF. The DNA of the CDR3 is TGTGCCAGCTTCCCGGAACTAGCGGGAGGTTGGGGGAGCGAGCAGTACTTC.

The chain combines TRBV5-1 with TRBJ1-4; D not certain. This CDR3 has 16 amino acids. The V and J ends lost 0 bases and 0 bases respectively, with 9 bases between them. Germline values: CDR1 SGHRS, CDR2 YFSETQ. The CDR3 DNA is TGCGCCAGCAGCTTGGCCTGGGGAGCAACTAATGAAAAACTGTTTTTT. Translated, it gives CASSLAWGATNEKLFF.

The V and J genes are TRBV2 and TRBJ2-7; D ambiguous. The CDR3 extends over 12 amino acids. V was pared by 3 bases and J by 3 bases, with 6 bases between. Germline V gene lookup returns CDR1 SNHLY and CDR2 FYNNEI. CDR3 sequence reads: CASSEVYYEQYF. The CDR3 DNA reads TGTGCCAGCAGTGAGGTCTACTACGAGCAGTACTTC.

The rearrangement joins TRBV2 to TRBJ2-2, with D perhaps TRBD2 (5 bases). In germline, CDR1 is SNHLY, CDR2 FYNNEI. The CDR3 spans 13 residues. V was trimmed by 5 bases and J by 6 bases, leaving 10 bases between them. CDR3 residues: CASSPSSSGELFF. CDR3 nucleotides: TGTGCCAGCAGTCCCTCTAGCTCCGGGGAGCTGTTTTTT.

This sequence joins TRBV30 and TRBJ1-1, with D hard to call. Germline CDR1 reads GTSNPN; CDR2 reads SVGIG (reference sequence). This CDR3 contains 13 residues. V lost 2 bases and J lost 6, with 13 bases in between. As DNA, the CDR3 is TGTGCCTGGAGTATACAAGGAGGGCCTGAAGCTTTCTTT. Residues: CAWSIQGGPEAFF.

In DNA, the CDR3 is TGTGCCAGCAGTCTACTTAGCGGGAGTTTCGTCGGGGAGCTGTTTTTT. It specifies CASSLLSGSFVGELFF. The chain combines TRBV6-6 with TRBJ2-2, with 9 bases aligning to TRBD2. V dropped 5 bases and J dropped 7; count of bases not matched to a gene: 11. CDR3 length: 16 residues. CDR1 is MNHNY and CDR2 is SVGAGI in the germline V gene (reference sequence).

The chain has TRBV9 and TRBJ2-1, with D tentatively TRBD1 (5 bases). V was cut by 0 bases and J by 6 bases, with 19 bases left in between. The length of the CDR3 is 17 residues. Germline V lookup: CDR1 SGDLS, CDR2 YYNGEE. The CDR3 loop is CASSVDMTSKGSNEQFF. The CDR3 nucleotides read TGTGCCAGCAGCGTAGATATGACCTCAAAGGGGTCCAATGAGCAGTTCTTC.